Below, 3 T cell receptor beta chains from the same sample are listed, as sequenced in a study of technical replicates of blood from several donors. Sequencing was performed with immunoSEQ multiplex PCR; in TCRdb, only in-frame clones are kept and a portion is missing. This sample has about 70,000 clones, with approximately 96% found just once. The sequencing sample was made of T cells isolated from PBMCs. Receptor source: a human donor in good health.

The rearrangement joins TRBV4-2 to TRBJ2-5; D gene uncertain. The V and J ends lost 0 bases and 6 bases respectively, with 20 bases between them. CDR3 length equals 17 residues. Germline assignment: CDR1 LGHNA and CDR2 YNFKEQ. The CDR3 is CASSQDSAGSRGKTQYF. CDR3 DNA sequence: TGTGCCAGCAGCCAAGATTCCGCCGGGTCTCGAGGAAAGACCCAGTACTTC.

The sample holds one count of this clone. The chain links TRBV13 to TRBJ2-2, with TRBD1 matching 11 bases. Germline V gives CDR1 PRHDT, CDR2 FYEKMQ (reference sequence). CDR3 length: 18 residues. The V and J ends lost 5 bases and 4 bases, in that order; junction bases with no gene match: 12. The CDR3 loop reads CASSPNMGTGGFTGELFF. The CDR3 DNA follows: TGTGCCAGCAGCCCGAACATGGGGACAGGGGGATTCACCGGGGAGCTGTTTTTT.

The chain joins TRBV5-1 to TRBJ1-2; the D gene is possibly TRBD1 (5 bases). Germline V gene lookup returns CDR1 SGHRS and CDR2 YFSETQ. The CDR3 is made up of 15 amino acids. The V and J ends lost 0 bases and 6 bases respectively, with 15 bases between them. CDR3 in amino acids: CASSLDGGEYDGYTF. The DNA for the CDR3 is TGCGCCAGCAGCTTGGACGGGGGGGAGTACGATGGCTACACCTTC.